One sample yielded the 22 T cell receptor beta chains listed below, sequenced in a study of T cell repertoires in aging, cancer and after chemotherapy. TCR beta rearrangements were amplified from peripheral blood genomic DNA. Multiplex touch-down PCR with TRB-A/B primers amplified rearranged V-D-J TRB sequences. One entry per CDR3 protein results from TCRdb running MiXCR on the multiplex PCR reads. The data contain 4,000 to 6,000 distinct CDR3 sequences, about 34% of them singletons. The sequenced material came from blood. The receptors here all came from a human donor with a blood cancer.

This clonotype is judged medium-sized (0.01 to 0.1%). The genes are TRBV30 and TRBJ1-5; no firm D call. The V gene's germline CDR1 is GTSNPN and CDR2 SVGIG (reference sequence). V was trimmed by 1 base and J by 2 bases, leaving 6 bases between them. CDR3 length: 13 amino acids. Here the CDR3 reads CAWSGAGNQPQHF. CDR3 coding DNA: TGTGCCTGGAGTGGGGCAGGCAATCAGCCCCAGCATTTT.

By frequency in the sample, this clonotype is medium-sized. The gene calls are TRBV6-2 or TRBV6-3 and TRBJ1-1; the D is unclear. V was cut by 8 bases and J by 4 bases, with 14 bases left in between. The CDR3 runs 13 residues. The germline V gene has CDR1 MNHEY and CDR2 SVGEGT. DNA for the CDR3: TGTGCCAGCGCCCCCCCCGAGGGCACTGAAGCTTTCTTT. Protein sequence: CASAPPEGTEAFF.

The sample holds one count of this clonotype. J is TRBJ1-4 and V is TRBV5-1; 8 bases align to TRBD1. Unmatched junction bases numbered 8, after V lost 2 bases and J lost 8 bases. CDR1 SGHRS and CDR2 YFSETQ come from the germline V gene. This CDR3 spans 15 amino acids. CDR3: CASSFGQGAGEKLFF. The CDR3 bases are TGCGCCAGCAGCTTCGGGCAGGGGGCAGGGGAAAAACTGTTTTTT. Complete variable domain (other parts from reference TRBV5-1 and TRBJ1-4): KAGVTQTPRYLIKTRGQQVTLSCSPISGHRSVSWYQQTPGQGLQFLFEYFSETQRNKGNFPGRFSGRQFSNSRSEMNVSTLELGDSALYLCASSFGQGAGEKLFFGSGTQLSVL.

The chain couples TRBV5-5 to TRBJ2-2, with TRBD2 matching over 9 bases. V shed 3 bases and J 7 bases; nucleotides not matched to a gene: 16. The length of the CDR3 is 18 residues. CDR1 is SGHKS, CDR2 YYEKEE, per germline (reference sequence). DNA of the CDR3: TGTGCCAGCAGCTCCAGGTGGCGCGGGGGGGCCGAGGTCGGGGAGCTGTTTTTT. This encodes CASSSRWRGGAEVGELFF.

V gene TRBV12-3 or TRBV12-4 combines with J gene TRBJ2-7, with 7 bases identical to TRBD1. CDR3 length: 15 amino acids. The V gene end was trimmed by 4 bases and the J gene end by 3 bases; junction bases not matched to a gene: 9. The chain's CDR3 is CASSSAGTDLYEQYF. The CDR3 bases are TGTGCCAGCAGTTCCGCCGGGACAGATCTCTACGAGCAGTACTTC.

The gene calls are TRBV28 and TRBJ1-2; 7 bases align to TRBD1. Germline CDR1 and CDR2: MDHEN and SYDVKM. The ends lost 5 bases at V and 1 base at J; junction bases unmatched: 7. This CDR3 comprises 15 residues. The CDR3 DNA reads as TGTGCCAGCAGTACCTGGGACAGCTTTAACTATGGCTACACCTTC. This sequence encodes CASSTWDSFNYGYTF.

V gene TRBV29-1 combines with J gene TRBJ2-1; a possible D gene is TRBD1 (6 bases). V was shortened by 6 bases and J by 1 base, with 10 bases between the two germline ends. Germline CDR1 SQVTM, CDR2 ANQGSEA. This CDR3 spans 13 amino acids. CDR3 coding DNA: TGCAGCGTGGGGACAACGTCCTACAATGAGCAGTTCTTC. This encodes CSVGTTSYNEQFF.

The V gene is TRBV7-3, the J gene TRBJ2-2, with 9 bases matching TRBD1. Germline CDR1 and CDR2: SGHTA and FQGTGA. This CDR3 is 16 amino acids long. The junction had 7 bases not matched to a gene; V was cut back by 4 bases and J by 4 bases. The CDR3 sequence: CASSSPDRGFTGELFF. The CDR3 nucleotides read TGTGCCAGCAGCTCACCGGACAGGGGATTCACCGGGGAGCTGTTTTTT.

The chain joins TRBV7-6 to TRBJ1-5; no clear D. This CDR3 is 11 amino acids long. Germline lookup yields CDR1 SGHVS and CDR2 FNYEAQ. In nucleotides, the CDR3 is TGTGTCAGAAGCATTCGTCAGCCCCAGCATTTT. This codes for CVRSIRQPQHF.

The rearrangement links TRBV10-3 to TRBJ2-7; D may be TRBD1 or TRBD2 (5 bases each). Germline V gives CDR1 ENHRY, CDR2 SYGVKD. V was shortened by 0 bases and J by 2 bases, with 11 bases between the two germline ends. This CDR3 comprises 15 residues. The CDR3 bases are TGTGCCATCAGTGAGTCTTCGGGGCAACCCTACGAGCAGTACTTC. Its protein is CAISESSGQPYEQYF.

The J gene is TRBJ2-6, the V gene TRBV28, with D perhaps TRBD1 or TRBD2 (7 bases each). V was shortened by 8 bases and J by 1 base, with 9 bases between the two germline ends. Germline assignment: CDR1 MDHEN and CDR2 SYDVKM. This CDR3 has 14 amino acids. This chain's CDR3 is CASQGGSGANVLTF. CDR3 nucleotides: TGTGCCAGCCAGGGGGGGTCTGGGGCCAACGTCCTGACTTTC. Together with reference TRBV28 and TRBJ2-6, the CDR3 gives the full variable domain: DVKVTQSSRYLVKRTGEKVFLECVQDMDHENMFWYRQDPGLGLRLIYFSYDVKMKEKGDIPEGYSVSREKKERFSLILESASTNQTSMYLCASQGGSGANVLTFGAGSRLTVL.

Only a few counts were recorded for this clonotype. The chain recombines TRBV5-6 with TRBJ1-1; tentative D call: TRBD1 (5 bases). Trimming took off 5 bases at V and 1 base at J, with 9 bases between the two ends. Germline lookup yields CDR1 SGHDT and CDR2 YYEEEE. The CDR3 runs to 13 residues. CDR3: CASSQDTNTEAFF. CDR3 coding DNA: TGTGCCAGCAGTCAGGACACGAACACTGAAGCTTTCTTT.

This clonotype counts as medium-sized (0.01 to 0.1%). The J gene is TRBJ1-1, the V gene TRBV30; D may be TRBD1 (5 bases). The germline CDR1 and CDR2 sequences are GTSNPN and SVGIG (reference sequence). Trimming took 3 bases from V and 2 from J, leaving 16 bases between them. This CDR3 region has 15 residues. The CDR3 DNA reads TGTGCCTGGAGCTCAAGACAGAAAACTAACACTGAAGCTTTCTTT. Its translation is CAWSSRQKTNTEAFF.

This clonotype is termed medium-sized. The chain is built from TRBV12-3 or TRBV12-4 and TRBJ2-3; D is ambiguous. Trimming pared 6 bases from V and 7 bases from J, leaving 20 bases between. This CDR3 comprises 15 residues. CDR3 nucleotide sequence: TGTGCCAGCAGCCCTTCGACGCTACTGGGTTATACGCAGTATTTT. Translating it yields CASSPSTLLGYTQYF.

With regard to this clonotype: With a much larger clone just one base away, this may be a read error. The chain recombines TRBV30 with TRBJ2-5; unclear D gene. Trimming stripped 8 bases from V and 3 bases from J, with 19 bases between. Germline-derived CDR1 and CDR2 are GTSNPN and SVGIG (reference sequence). This CDR3 spans 14 amino acids. The CDR3 here is CASSIGQSKETQYF. Written as DNA, the CDR3 is TGTGCCAGTAGTATAGGGCAGTCCAAAGAGACCCAGTACTTC.

This clonotype is medium-sized (0.01 to 0.1%). Here the CDR3 DNA reads TGTGCCAGCAGTAAGGAGGGGAGGGGGGCCTACAATGAGCAGTTCTTC. Its protein product is CASSKEGRGAYNEQFF. The chain has TRBV12-3 or TRBV12-4 and TRBJ2-1, with D maybe TRBD2 (7 bases). The CDR3 covers 16 residues. With 5 bases removed from V and 2 bases from J, the gap between germline ends came to 16 bases.

Concerning this clonotype: This could be a read error, since a much larger clone is one nucleotide away. This chain connects TRBV6-5 to TRBJ2-7; D is unresolved. CDR1 and CDR2 from the germline V gene are MNHEY and SVGAGI. CDR3 length: 13 residues. This CDR3 reads CVSSYQAAYEQYF. The CDR3 DNA reads as TGTGTCAGCAGTTACCAGGCAGCCTACGAGCAGTACTTC.

The table lists this clonotype with a few counts. The CDR3 spells CAWSRDSSNPYGYTF. The CDR3 nucleotides are TGTGCCTGGAGTCGGGACTCCTCCAACCCCTATGGCTACACCTTC. The chain links TRBV30 to TRBJ1-2, with a weak D call TRBD1 (5 bases). The germline V gene has CDR1 GTSNPN and CDR2 SVGIG (reference sequence). CDR3 size: 15 residues. V lost 2 bases to trimming and J lost 4 bases, with 17 bases between them. Looking up the rest from reference TRBV30 and TRBJ1-2 gives the full variable domain: SQTIHQWPATLVQPVGSPLSLECTVEGTSNPNLYWYRQAAGRGLQLLFYSVGIGQISSEVPQNLSASRPQDRQFILSSKKLLLSDSGFYLCAWSRDSSNPYGYTFGSGTRLTVV.

V is TRBV19 and J is TRBJ2-1; D is perhaps TRBD1 or TRBD2 (7 bases each). The CDR3 consists of 17 residues. The V gene lost 1 base and the J gene lost 7 bases, with 20 bases spanning the gap. Per germline, CDR1 LNHDA and CDR2 SQIVND (reference sequence). The CDR3, as DNA: TGTGCCAGTAGTATAGCTGGGAGGGGGCTAGTGGGAAATGAGCAGTTCTTC. As protein: CASSIAGRGLVGNEQFF.

The rearrangement uses TRBV20-1 and TRBJ1-4; 9 positions match TRBD1. The trim removed 3 bases at V and 4 bases at J, leaving 6 bases unmatched. This CDR3 is built from 15 residues. Looked up from germline, CDR1 is DFQATT and CDR2 is SNEGSKA (reference sequence). CDR3 protein: CSARRTGVLNEKLFF. For the CDR3, the DNA is TGCAGTGCTAGGCGGACAGGGGTCCTTAATGAAAAACTGTTTTTT.

This clonotype has just a few counts. The chain has TRBV6-2 or TRBV6-3 and TRBJ1-4; D ambiguous. Trimming left V 0 bases short and J 2 bases short, with 7 bases between. CDR1 and CDR2 from the germline V gene are MNHEY and SVGEGT. This CDR3 comprises 15 residues. This CDR3 reads CASSYSWSTNEKLFF. The DNA for the CDR3 is TGTGCCAGCAGTTACTCGTGGAGTACTAATGAAAAACTGTTTTTT.

By sample share, this clonotype is medium-sized. CDR3 nucleotide sequence: TGTGCCAGCAGTCCTGTTGGGGGGACCACCCAAGAGACCCAGTACTTC. Its translation: CASSPVGGTTQETQYF. This chain connects TRBV7-6 to TRBJ2-5, with TRBD2 as a possible D gene (6 bases). The germline V and J ends were trimmed by 6 bases and 1 base, with 18 bases remaining between them. The CDR3 runs to 16 residues. The germline gives CDR1 SGHVS, CDR2 FNYEAQ.